This T cell receptor (beta chain) is from a study of cytomegalovirus exposure and HLA in healthy donors. Repertoires were generated with immunoSEQ multiplex PCR, while TCRdb's copy carries only in-frame clones and drops some. The table has around 160,000 clones, 88% seen once. CDR1 is MGHRA, CDR2 YSYEKL, per germline. The germline V and J ends were trimmed by 4 bases and 0 bases, with 13 bases remaining between them. This CDR3 is built from 16 residues. This TCR came from a man between 18 and 35 years old in good health and CMV-seronegative. This rearrangement joins TRBV4-1 to TRBJ1-5, with a tentative D call TRBD1 (5 bases). The sequencing sample was made of PBMCs. CDR3 sequence: CASSRLQGNSNQPQHF. The CDR3 region has the DNA TGCGCCAGCAGCCGACTTCAGGGAAATAGCAATCAGCCCCAGCATTTT.